This T cell receptor (beta chain) appears in the sequencing data of a study of cytomegalovirus exposure and HLA in healthy donors. General study points: Later on, an analysis found that several of the most significant clusters appeared to be linked to common viral pathogens, which included parvovirus B19. The authors assumed roughly uniform sequencing depth across donors for presence/absence analyses.

In the PCR, 60 Vbeta and 13 Jbeta primers were used. Study processing details: In a later analysis, approximately 80 million unique TCR beta chains included roughly 11 million shared by two or more donors. Using immunoSEQ multiplex PCR, the repertoire was profiled, and TCRdb retains in-frame clones only, with some absent. The D gene and trimming were derived from the DNA, and the V and J assignments and clone size from that table. The repertoire holds over 95,000 clones, with 76% as singletons. Comment on this clone: The antigen is not known.

V gave up 5 bases and J gave up 1 base, with 12 bases separating them. Germline V CDR1 and CDR2: SGHTA, FQGNSA. The CDR3 covers 15 residues. The rearrangement uses TRBV7-2 and TRBJ2-1; D is perhaps TRBD2 (5 bases). The origin of this receptor is a woman in her thirties or forties in good health and CMV-seropositive. The sample was PBMCs. The CDR3 DNA sequence: TGTGCCAGCAGCCCAGGAGGTTTGTCCTACAATGAGCAGTTCTTC. This translates into CASSPGGLSYNEQFF.